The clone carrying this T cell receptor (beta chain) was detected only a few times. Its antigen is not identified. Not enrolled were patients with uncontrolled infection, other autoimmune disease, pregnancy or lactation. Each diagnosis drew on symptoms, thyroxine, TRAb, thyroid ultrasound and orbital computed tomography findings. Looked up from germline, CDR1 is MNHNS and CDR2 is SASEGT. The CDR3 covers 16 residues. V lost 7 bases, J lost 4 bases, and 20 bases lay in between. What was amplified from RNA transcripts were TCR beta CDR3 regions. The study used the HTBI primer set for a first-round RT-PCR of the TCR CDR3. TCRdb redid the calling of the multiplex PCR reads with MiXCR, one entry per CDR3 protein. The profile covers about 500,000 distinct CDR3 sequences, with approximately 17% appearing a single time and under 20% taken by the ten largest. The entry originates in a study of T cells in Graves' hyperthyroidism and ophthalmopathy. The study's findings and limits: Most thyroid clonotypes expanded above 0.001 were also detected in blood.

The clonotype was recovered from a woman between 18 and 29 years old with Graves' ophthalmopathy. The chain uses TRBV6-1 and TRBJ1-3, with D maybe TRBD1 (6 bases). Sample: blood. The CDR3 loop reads CASTPSPRGLGNTIYF. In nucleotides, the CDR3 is TGTGCCAGCACCCCTTCCCCCAGGGGTCTCGGAAACACCATATATTTT.